This T cell receptor beta chain was documented in a study of identifying expanded T cells in peripheral blood. Study-wide points: Differentially abundant clones: around 1.2 between replicates, about 15 at two to three weeks, around 19 at four. Variance in clone template counts between approximately two-week samples significantly increased with total template count across all healthy donors.

No infections or other immune events were documented during collection. The CDR3 is made up of 13 amino acids. Germline V CDR1 and CDR2: LNHDA, SQIVND (reference sequence). Trimming cost V 1 base and J 6 bases, with 9 bases left between them. Clones were sequenced by immunoSEQ multiplex PCR, and TCRdb holds only the in-frame ones, with some missing. The data hold approximately 90,000 clones, with roughly 85% observed a single time. This clone was found once. Its target is unknown. V is TRBV19 and J is TRBJ1-2; D is perhaps TRBD1 (5 bases). Sequenced input: blood. This clonotype was sampled from a person aged 18-70 years in good health. CDR3 nucleotides: TGTGCCAGTAGTATAGGGAGGGGTGATGGCTACACCTTC. Translating gives CASSIGRGDGYTF.